This TCR beta chain was identified during a study of T-cell reconstitution after alpha-beta-depleted transplantation in children. Study-wide findings and caveats: Roughly two months post-transplant, alpha-beta T cells reportedly originated from several hundred graft clones that had expanded. From surviving recipient T cells and thymic progenitors came the high day-60 TCRbeta diversity observed in some patients. A year post-transplant, T-cell counts and diversity derived mostly from newly produced T cells.

A word on this clonotype: Its antigen is currently unknown.

Germline V lookup: CDR1 SGHRS, CDR2 YFSETQ. The CDR3 is made up of 16 amino acids. V lost 4 bases, J lost 2 bases, and 8 bases stayed unmatched. TCRbeta library preparation incorporated unique molecular identifiers. TCRdb fed the PCR reads into MiXCR, producing one record per CDR3 protein. The sample records a few hundred thousand distinct CDR3 sequences, 25% to 30% being singletons. V and J are TRBV5-1 and TRBJ2-2; 7 nucleotides line up with TRBD2. The input for sequencing was PBMCs, taken before TCRalphabeta/CD19-depleted stem cell transplant. This clonotype was sampled from a boy younger than two with Wiskott-Aldrich syndrome, due to receive a stem cell transplant. In nucleotides, the CDR3 is TGCGCCAGCAGCGTGGCTAGCGGAGCTAACACCGGGGAGCTGTTTTTT. Protein sequence: CASSVASGANTGELFF.